This passage covers 13 T cell receptor beta chains from one sample sequenced in a study of CD8+ T cells in alopecia areata. Indicated treatment: oral pan-JAK inhibitor, 5-10 mg twice daily. Sequencing used cDNA as its template, made by extracting RNA and reverse transcribing it. Assay used: immunoSEQ multiplex PCR; TCRdb lists only in-frame clones, some missing. The sample shows approximately 130,000 clones, approximately 57% of them seen only once. This material consisted of CD4+ T cells sorted from blood, taken at week 4, from a patient treated with tofacitinib. The receptors were sampled from a human donor with alopecia areata.

This clone showed up just a few times. The genes are TRBV30 and TRBJ1-1, with D uncertain. The germline V and J ends were trimmed by 1 base and 3 bases, with 9 bases remaining between them. The CDR3 contains 13 residues. The germline CDR1 and CDR2 sequences are GTSNPN and SVGIG (reference sequence). The CDR3 protein is CAWSAWGYTEAFF. CDR3 nucleotides: TGTGCCTGGAGTGCCTGGGGATACACTGAAGCTTTCTTT.

This clone was seen only a few times. The genes are TRBV29-1 and TRBJ1-1, with D possibly matching TRBD1 (5 bases). The CDR3 extends over 12 amino acids. Germline loops: CDR1 SQVTM, CDR2 ANQGSEA. V was clipped by 7 bases and J by 1 base, with 10 bases between them. CDR3 residues: CSATTGNTEAFF. The CDR3 DNA is TGCAGCGCCACCACAGGGAACACTGAAGCTTTCTTT.

This chain uses TRBV5-1 with TRBJ2-3; 8 bases agree with TRBD2. Germline V gives CDR1 SGHRS, CDR2 YFSETQ. Germline trimming cut 2 bases from V and 3 bases from J; bases unmatched to any gene: 8. This CDR3 comprises 16 residues. CDR3 region: CASSLAGEVSTDTQYF. In DNA form, the CDR3 reads TGCGCCAGCAGCTTAGCGGGGGAGGTTTCAACAGATACGCAGTATTTT.

The gene calls are TRBV6-6 and TRBJ2-1; TRBD2 matches 9 bases. CDR1 MNHNY and CDR2 SVGAGI come from the germline V gene (reference sequence). This CDR3 contains 13 residues. V gave up 6 bases and J gave up 4 bases; unmatched junction bases: 1. The CDR3 region is CASRREGYNEQFF. In nucleotides, the CDR3 is TGTGCCAGCAGGCGGGAGGGTTACAATGAGCAGTTCTTC.

A few counts support this clone. The V call is TRBV28, the J call TRBJ2-7; D call uncertain. The germline V and J ends were trimmed by 2 bases and 9 bases, with 11 bases remaining between them. Germline CDR1 MDHEN, CDR2 SYDVKM. This CDR3 is built from 12 residues. This CDR3 reads CASSLRVDGQYF. As DNA, the CDR3 is TGTGCCAGCAGTTTAAGGGTGGACGGGCAGTACTTC.

This clone was counted once. DNA for the CDR3: TGTGCCAGCAGCTTAGTTCCGACGACCGTTACTAGCACAGATACGCAGTATTTT. Amino acid sequence: CASSLVPTTVTSTDTQYF. The J gene is TRBJ2-3, the V gene TRBV7-3; D unclear. Germline assignment: CDR1 SGHTA and CDR2 FQGTGA. The CDR3 runs 18 residues. V lost 2 bases, J lost 0 bases, and 18 bases lay in between.

The chain joins TRBV23-1 to TRBJ2-7; D possibly corresponds to TRBD1 (5 bases). TRBV23-1 is an ORF, and what it does is uncertain. Trimming took off 4 bases at V and 0 bases at J, with 13 bases between the two ends. The CDR3 is 15 amino acids. CDR3 coding DNA: TGCGCCAGCAGTCCTTCGCAGGGTAACTCCTACGAGCAGTACTTC. It yields the protein CASSPSQGNSYEQYF.

The chain uses TRBV28 and TRBJ2-7, with 8 bases fitting TRBD1. V lost 3 bases, J lost 1 base, and 8 bases stayed unmatched. The CDR3 contains 16 residues. Germline loops: CDR1 MDHEN, CDR2 SYDVKM. Here the CDR3 DNA reads TGTGCCAGCAGTTTCCAAAGGACAGGGCTGTCCTACGAGCAGTACTTC. It is translated as CASSFQRTGLSYEQYF.

V gene TRBV5-6 combines with J gene TRBJ2-4; a weak D match, TRBD2 (6 bases). V lost 1 base and J lost 0, with 8 bases in between. The CDR3 loop spans 15 amino acids. CDR1 is SGHDT and CDR2 is YYEEEE in the germline V gene. The CDR3 nucleotides read TGTGCCAGCAGCTTGAGTAGCGGAGCCAAAAACATTCAGTACTTC. Its translation is CASSLSSGAKNIQYF.

This clone was found once. This chain links TRBV15 with TRBJ1-1; D uncertain. In germline, CDR1 is LNHNV, CDR2 YYDKDF (reference sequence). Trimming cost V 1 base and J 5 bases, with 11 bases left between them. CDR3 length equals 14 residues. CDR3 region: CATSRVVGRTEAFF. CDR3 nucleotides: TGTGCCACCAGCAGAGTGGTAGGCAGGACTGAAGCTTTCTTT.

In this sample, this clone turned up many times. The chain has TRBV4-3 and TRBJ2-4, with D hard to call. CDR3 length equals 14 residues. V was cut by 0 bases and J by 5 bases, with 8 bases left in between. CDR1 and CDR2 from the germline V gene are LGHNA and YSLEER. The CDR3 region has the DNA TGCGCCAGCAGCCAAGATCTTGGCCAAAACATTCAGTACTTC. It codes for CASSQDLGQNIQYF.

For the CDR3, the DNA is TGCGCCAGCTCCGAGGGGCCCCCGGAGACCCAGTACTTC. Protein sequence: CASSEGPPETQYF. The chain employs TRBV5-1 and TRBJ2-5; the D gene could be TRBD1 or TRBD2 (5 bases each). Germline CDR1 and CDR2: SGHRS and YFSETQ. V was shortened by 7 bases and J by 5 bases, with 15 bases between the two germline ends. This CDR3 spans 13 amino acids.

Details on this clone: The junction departs from the called germline gene at one end, perhaps through a read error. This chain uses TRBV29-1 with TRBJ2-7; D is possibly TRBD2 (6 bases). This CDR3 is 11 amino acids long. Germline V gene sequence: CDR1 SQVTM, CDR2 ANQGSEA. The CDR3 coding sequence is TGCAGCGTTGAAGAAGGAGGGGAGTTCGTCTTC. Translated: CSVEEGGEFVF.